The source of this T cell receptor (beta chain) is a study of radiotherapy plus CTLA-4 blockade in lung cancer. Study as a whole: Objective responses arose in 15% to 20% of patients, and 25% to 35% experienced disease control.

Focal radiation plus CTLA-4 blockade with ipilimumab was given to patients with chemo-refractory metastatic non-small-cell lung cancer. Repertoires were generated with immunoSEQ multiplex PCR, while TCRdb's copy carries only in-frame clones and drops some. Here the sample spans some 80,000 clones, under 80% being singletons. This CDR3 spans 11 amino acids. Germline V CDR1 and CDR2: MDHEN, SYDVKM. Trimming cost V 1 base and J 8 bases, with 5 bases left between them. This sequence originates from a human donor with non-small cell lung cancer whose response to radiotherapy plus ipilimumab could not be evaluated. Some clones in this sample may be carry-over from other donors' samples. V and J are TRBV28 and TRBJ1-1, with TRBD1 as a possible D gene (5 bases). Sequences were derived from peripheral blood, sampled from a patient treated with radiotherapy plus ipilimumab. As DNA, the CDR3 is TGTGCCAGCAGTTTATACAGGGAAGCTTTCTTT. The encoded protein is CASSLYREAFF.